What follows are 18 T cell receptor beta chains derived from one specimen sequenced in a study of cytomegalovirus exposure and HLA in healthy donors. Assay used: immunoSEQ multiplex PCR; TCRdb lists only in-frame clones, some missing. Among around 120,000 clones, around nine tenths were seen once, and the ten largest hold under 6.5%. Input material: PBMCs. All receptors derive from a woman between 18 and 29 years old in good health and CMV-seropositive.

This rearrangement joins TRBV2 to TRBJ2-1, with 11 bases aligning to TRBD2. The ends lost 6 bases at V and 6 bases at J; junction bases unmatched: 16. CDR1 SNHLY and CDR2 FYNNEI come from the germline V gene. CDR3 length: 18 amino acids. The CDR3 coding sequence is TGTGCCAGCAGAACCAAGTTTTATAGCGGGAGGGCCGGCAATGAGCAGTTCTTC. This codes for CASRTKFYSGRAGNEQFF.

V gene TRBV11-1 combines with J gene TRBJ2-4, with 14 bases that match TRBD2. CDR1 is SGHAT, CDR2 FQDESV, per germline (reference sequence). This CDR3 comprises 14 residues. V lost 3 bases, J lost 12 bases, and 4 bases stayed unmatched. The DNA for the CDR3 is TGTGCCAGCAGCTTTGGGACTAGCGGGGGCCATCAGTACTTC. Protein: CASSFGTSGGHQYF.

This chain joins TRBV7-2 and TRBJ2-2, with TRBD2 matching 9 bases. CDR1 is SGHTA and CDR2 is FQGNSA in the germline V gene. Losses at the gene ends were 3 bases for V and 2 bases for J; bases not matched to a gene: 7. This CDR3 is 17 amino acids long. The CDR3 DNA reads TGTGCCAGCAGCTTCCCGATTAGCGGGGGAAACACCGGGGAGCTGTTTTTT. Protein: CASSFPISGGNTGELFF.

The genes are TRBV7-6 and TRBJ1-1, with TRBD1 identical over 8 bases. Germline V lookup: CDR1 SGHVS, CDR2 FNYEAQ. CDR3 length equals 13 residues. Trimming removed 9 bases from V and 3 bases from J; junction bases left unmatched: 6. This CDR3 is CASATGDHTEAFF. The CDR3 region has the DNA TGTGCCAGTGCGACAGGGGACCACACTGAAGCTTTCTTT.

The chain has TRBV19 and TRBJ1-1; D might be TRBD1 (6 bases). The CDR3 is made up of 12 amino acids. Deletions cut 5 bases from V and 4 bases from J, with 8 bases between. Germline V lookup: CDR1 LNHDA, CDR2 SQIVND (reference sequence). This CDR3 reads CASSQGLTEAFF. The DNA for the CDR3 is TGTGCCAGTAGTCAGGGGCTCACTGAAGCTTTCTTT.

The V and J genes are TRBV7-8 and TRBJ2-1; 9 bases fit TRBD2. The germline V gene has CDR1 SGHVS and CDR2 FQNEAQ. V lost 5 bases to trimming and J lost 2 bases; unmatched junction nucleotides: 4. This CDR3 is built from 15 residues. CDR3 protein: CASSPSSGAYNEQFF. For the CDR3, the DNA is TGTGCCAGCAGCCCTTCTAGCGGGGCCTACAATGAGCAGTTCTTC.

The chain joins TRBV6-1 to TRBJ1-1; 9 positions match TRBD1. V shed 4 bases and J 3 bases; nucleotides not matched to a gene: 3. CDR1 and CDR2 (germline): MNHNS, SASEGT. This CDR3 region has 14 residues. CDR3 amino acids: CASSVRTGDTEAFF. DNA of the CDR3: TGTGCCAGCAGTGTTCGGACAGGGGACACTGAAGCTTTCTTT.

The chain employs TRBV11-3 and TRBJ2-2, with D uncertain. Trimming took off 5 bases at V and 5 bases at J, with 12 bases between the two ends. Per germline, CDR1 SGHNT and CDR2 YENEEA. CDR3 length: 14 amino acids. The CDR3 sequence: CASSPLERTGELFF. The CDR3 DNA follows: TGTGCCAGCAGCCCCCTAGAAAGAACCGGGGAGCTGTTTTTT.

This clone was picked up one time. The chain has TRBV18 and TRBJ1-5, with 7 bases lining up with TRBD1. The V and J ends lost 6 bases and 9 bases, in that order; junction bases with no gene match: 17. Germline V gives CDR1 KGHSH, CDR2 LQKENI. This CDR3 has 16 amino acids. The CDR3 nucleotides are TGTGCCAGCTCCGCCACCGGGACAGAACTCAAACGGCCCCAGCATTTT. It is translated as CASSATGTELKRPQHF.

The chain carries TRBV6-6 and TRBJ2-7, with TRBD2 identical over 7 bases. Trimming cost V 3 bases and J 5 bases; bases outside gene matches: 7. Germline CDR1 and CDR2: MNHNY and SVGAGI (reference sequence). The CDR3 runs to 14 residues. The CDR3 protein is CASSYQAGRNEQYF. Here the CDR3 DNA reads TGTGCCAGCAGTTATCAAGCGGGAAGGAACGAGCAGTACTTC.

This chain links TRBV4-1 with TRBJ1-1; tentatively, D is TRBD1 (6 bases). The CDR3 loop spans 15 amino acids. CDR1 is MGHRA, CDR2 YSYEKL, per germline. Between the trimmed V and J ends, which lost 3 bases and 10 bases, there was a span of 21 bases. The CDR3 region has the DNA TGCGCCAGCAGCCAGGGAGGGGGGTCCACACGGGGAGCTTTCTTT. Protein sequence: CASSQGGGSTRGAFF.

This chain joins TRBV27 and TRBJ2-7, with a weak D call TRBD1 (5 bases). Trimming stripped 6 bases from V and 0 bases from J, with 24 bases between. Germline values: CDR1 MNHEY, CDR2 SMNVEV (reference sequence). The CDR3 is made up of 18 amino acids. The CDR3 bases are TGTGCCAGCAGCCCATCCCCCTCGTCAGGGATACACTCCTACGAGCAGTACTTC. Amino acid sequence: CASSPSPSSGIHSYEQYF.

J is TRBJ2-7 and V is TRBV20-1, with no clear D. The CDR3 length is 11 residues. V was clipped by 6 bases and J by 3 bases, with 9 bases between them. CDR1 and CDR2 from the germline V gene are DFQATT and SNEGSKA (reference sequence). DNA of the CDR3: TGCAGTGCGCGGAAAGACTACGAGCAGTACTTC. Encoded protein: CSARKDYEQYF.

The chain links TRBV5-1 to TRBJ2-5; 8 nucleotides match TRBD1. The CDR3 totals 14 residues. V dropped 1 base and J dropped 5; count of bases not matched to a gene: 4. Germline V gene lookup returns CDR1 SGHRS and CDR2 YFSETQ. CDR3 sequence reads: CASSLTGGKETQYF. CDR3 nucleotides: TGCGCCAGCAGCTTGACAGGGGGTAAGGAGACCCAGTACTTC.

V usage is TRBV18 and J usage is TRBJ1-5, with 8 bases lining up with TRBD1. The V and J ends lost 5 bases and 3 bases, in that order; junction bases with no gene match: 9. The length of the CDR3 is 16 residues. In germline, CDR1 is KGHSH, CDR2 LQKENI. CDR3 in amino acids: CASSYDRGPSNQPQHF. CDR3 in DNA: TGTGCCAGCTCATACGACAGGGGACCGTCCAATCAGCCCCAGCATTTT.

The chain joins TRBV6-5 to TRBJ2-1, with 14 bases identical to TRBD2. The CDR3 has 16 amino acids. J was trimmed by 5 bases and V by 2 bases; bases with no gene match: 2. CDR1 and CDR2 (germline): MNHEY, SVGAGI. The CDR3 spells CASSYRLAGGDNEQFF. The CDR3 nucleotides read TGTGCCAGCAGTTACCGACTAGCGGGAGGGGACAATGAGCAGTTCTTC.

This chain joins TRBV6-5 and TRBJ2-7; TRBD2 might be the D (5 bases). The V gene's germline CDR1 is MNHEY and CDR2 SVGAGI. V was pared by 0 bases and J by 6 bases, with 12 bases between. The CDR3 runs 14 residues. CDR3 amino acids: CASSYSVRTPEQYF. The CDR3 DNA reads as TGTGCCAGCAGTTACTCGGTACGGACTCCCGAGCAGTACTTC.

The rearrangement joins TRBV6-6 to TRBJ1-6, with unresolved D. The CDR3 has 13 residues. In germline, CDR1 is MNHNY, CDR2 SVGAGI (reference sequence). Trimming took off 0 bases at V and 8 bases at J, with 5 bases between the two ends. The CDR3 spells CASSYSPDSPLHF. The CDR3 DNA is TGTGCCAGCAGTTACTCCCCGGATTCACCCCTCCACTTT.